This TCR beta chain was captured in a study of blood T cell repertoires in COVID-19 (dated by TCRdb to the early 2020s). Study-level background: Collaborator samples came from the United States, Italy and Spain and covered acute and convalescent phases of COVID-19. The prospective study material was composed of cDNA or gDNA derived from T cells, B-cell-depleted T cells, or PBMCs. The dataset comprised deeply sampled blood TCRbeta repertoires from subjects exposed to, actively infected with, or recovered from COVID-19. The repertoires were released in a freely available public database meant as a resource for research on the immune response to SARS-CoV-2. Samples came from the ongoing ImmuneRACE study (first 160 participants) plus 1,254 subjects from 6 global collaborators. The sample metadata nearly always contained a de-identified subject ID, COVID-19 status, age in years and sex. Where HLA class I and class II types were available, the types were taken from metadata supplied by the sample provider, not from assay-based typing.

Concerning this clone: No cognate antigen has been identified for it. Base qualities are not provided; no much larger clone lies one nucleotide away.

The collaborating institutions used their own protocols to collect whole blood in K2EDTA tubes. For TCRbeta analysis, collaborators shipped samples in one of three forms: frozen whole blood, isolated PBMCs, or DNA extracted from either of those sample types. CDR1 is given as SGDLS and CDR2 as YYNGEE, both from the germline V gene. For this chain, trimming is 3 bases at the V end and 1 base at the J end, and the number of junction bases without a gene match is 4. The CDR3 has 15 amino acids, counting the end cysteine and phenylalanine. The sequence is cut down to CDR3 DNA, 45 bases in frame from base 1. Study-wide findings and limitations: How much clinical and demographic metadata was included differed by source and by participant, and the metadata was provided uncurated.

The immunoSEQ Assay, a bias-controlled multiplex PCR, was used to amplify TCRbeta CDR3 regions from genomic DNA. Per the authors' processing: The number of nucleated cells in each sample was estimated by amplification of reference gene primers within the assay. To quantify the absolute abundance of each unique TCRbeta CDR3 rearrangement, sequence reads were collapsed and filtered. For each sample, productive Simpson clonality was calculated as the square root of Simpson's diversity index over productive rearrangements. In its TCRdb copy, this immuneACCESS table keeps in-frame sequences only and misses some clones. Where compared with another copy, unresolved V genes explain less than half of these, and the others have no known cause. V and J calls and clone size come straight from that table; D and trimming were deduced from the DNA. The sample contains under 150,000 clones, about 91% of them found a single time. The ten largest clones add up to about 28% of the sample.

The sample consisted of peripheral blood. The TCR comes from a human donor in a cohort sampled during active COVID-19. The sequence links TRBV9 to TRBJ2-1; the junction holds 7 bases that match TRBD2. The sequenced DNA is TGTGCCAGCAGCGCCCTCGGGGGGTCCTACAATGAGCAGTTCTTC. This sequence encodes CASSALGGSYNEQFF.